Each of the 12 T cell receptor beta chains below was sequenced from the same sample in a study of T cell repertoires in cytomegalovirus infection. MiXCR was run by TCRdb on the reads, yielding one entry per CDR3 protein. The sample has roughly 640,000 distinct CDR3 sequences; 24% are singletons. Sequenced material: CD8+ T cells from PBMCs. All receptors derive from a human donor in good health (CMV status not recorded). Some clones in this sample may be carry-over from other donors' samples.

This clonotype occurred many times. The chain is built from TRBV7-8 and TRBJ1-1, with D uncertain. CDR1 SGHVS and CDR2 FQNEAQ come from the germline V gene. The CDR3 has 13 residues. Trimming shortened V by 6 bases and J by 0 bases, and 8 bases separated the two germline ends. CDR3 sequence (DNA): TGTGCCAGCAGTTTTAAGTTGAACACTGAAGCTTTCTTT. It is translated as CASSFKLNTEAFF.

This clonotype was counted at least ten times. V usage is TRBV6-6 and J usage is TRBJ2-7; 7 bases line up with TRBD1. V lost 0 bases, J lost 1 base, and 6 bases stayed unmatched. Per the germline V gene, CDR1 is MNHNY and CDR2 is SVGAGI (reference sequence). The CDR3 contains 16 residues. The CDR3 DNA follows: TGTGCCAGCAGTTACTCTGGGACAGCCTTTTCCTACGAGCAGTACGTC. Translating gives CASSYSGTAFSYEQYV.

This clonotype was counted at least ten times. The chain links TRBV6-1 to TRBJ2-2; 10 nucleotides match TRBD1. The CDR3 runs to 13 residues. Trimming cost V 10 bases and J 7 bases; bases outside gene matches: 6. Germline CDR1 and CDR2: MNHNS and SASEGT. The CDR3 DNA is TGTGCCATCCCGGGACAGGGGCACGGGGAGCTGTTTTTT. Its translation: CAIPGQGHGELFF.

This clonotype was observed a few times. The rearrangement links TRBV7-9 to TRBJ2-1; tentative D call: TRBD2 (7 bases). CDR1 and CDR2 (germline): SEHNR, FQNEAQ (reference sequence). This CDR3 contains 16 residues. Trimming removed 6 bases from V and 10 bases from J, with 25 bases in between. The CDR3 sequence is CASSTWGGGPPVEQFF. The CDR3 nucleotides are TGTGCCAGCAGTACTTGGGGGGGCGGTCCGCCTGTGGAGCAGTTCTTC.

This clonotype was picked up many times. J is TRBJ1-1 and V is TRBV12-3 or TRBV12-4; 7 bases are a match to TRBD1. The CDR3 spans 15 residues. J was trimmed by 0 bases and V by 3 bases; bases with no gene match: 4. CDR3 sequence (DNA): TGTGCCAGCAGTTTGACAGGGATCCTGAACACTGAAGCTTTCTTT. This codes for CASSLTGILNTEAFF.

This clonotype has just a few counts. The chain combines TRBV6-5 with TRBJ2-5; 11 bases fit TRBD1. Trimming took 2 bases from V and 4 from J; bases not matched to a gene: 6. The CDR3 totals 16 residues. The V gene's germline CDR1 is MNHEY and CDR2 SVGAGI. This CDR3 reads CASSYPRTGGLETQYF. The CDR3 DNA reads TGTGCCAGCAGTTACCCGCGGACAGGGGGCCTAGAGACCCAGTACTTC.

In its sample, this clonotype was seen a few times. The chain combines TRBV4-1 with TRBJ2-1, with D unclear. The germline CDR1 and CDR2 sequences are MGHRA and YSYEKL. Between the trimmed V and J ends, which lost 4 bases and 5 bases, there was a span of 9 bases. The CDR3 length is 13 residues. CDR3 sequence (DNA): TGCGCCAGCAGCCCCCAGGTAGACAATGAGCAGTTCTTC. As protein: CASSPQVDNEQFF.

This clonotype was observed many times. The V gene is TRBV7-6, the J gene TRBJ1-2, with 11 bases lining up with TRBD1. This CDR3 is 16 amino acids long. The junction had 10 bases not matched to a gene; V was cut back by 4 bases and J by 6 bases. Germline V lookup: CDR1 SGHVS, CDR2 FNYEAQ. CDR3 protein: CASSSGIGQGADGYTF. DNA of the CDR3: TGTGCCAGCAGCTCCGGGATCGGACAGGGGGCCGATGGCTACACCTTC.

A few counts support this clonotype. The rearrangement uses TRBV5-5 and TRBJ2-1, with D possibly TRBD2 on 6 matching bases. V dropped 0 bases and J dropped 4 bases, with 8 bases sitting between them. The CDR3 extends over 14 amino acids. Per germline, CDR1 SGHKS and CDR2 YYEKEE (reference sequence). CDR3: CASSLGLEYNEQFF. CDR3 nucleotide sequence: TGTGCCAGCAGCTTGGGACTAGAGTACAATGAGCAGTTCTTC.

This clonotype was detected ten times or more. The V call is TRBV14, the J call TRBJ2-7; 7 bases line up with TRBD2. There are 17 residues in the CDR3. V shed 0 bases, J shed 2 bases, and the junction held 10 bases outside the gene matches. Germline CDR1 SGHDN, CDR2 FVKESK. The DNA of the CDR3 is TGTGCCAGCAGCCAAGAATGGGGGAGGGTGTCCCCCTACGAGCAGTACTTC. Its protein product is CASSQEWGRVSPYEQYF.

This clonotype was seen a handful of times. J is TRBJ2-7 and V is TRBV13; D could derive from TRBD1 or TRBD2 (7 bases each). The CDR3 is 15 amino acids. The V end was cut by 2 bases, the J end by 6 bases, with 17 bases between. Per the germline V gene, CDR1 is PRHDT and CDR2 is FYEKMQ (reference sequence). The CDR3 DNA reads TGTGCCAGCAGCTTATCGCAGGGGGGGGCCGTCGAGCAGTACGTC. Amino acids: CASSLSQGGAVEQYV.

This clonotype came up many times. The gene calls are TRBV28 and TRBJ2-3; D remains ambiguous. The CDR3 sequence is 14 residues long. Germline V lookup: CDR1 MDHEN, CDR2 SYDVKM. V was pared by 3 bases and J by 0 bases, with 7 bases between. The CDR3 nucleotides read TGTGCCAGCAGTTTTCTCCGTAGCACAGATACGCAGTATTTT. It codes for CASSFLRSTDTQYF.